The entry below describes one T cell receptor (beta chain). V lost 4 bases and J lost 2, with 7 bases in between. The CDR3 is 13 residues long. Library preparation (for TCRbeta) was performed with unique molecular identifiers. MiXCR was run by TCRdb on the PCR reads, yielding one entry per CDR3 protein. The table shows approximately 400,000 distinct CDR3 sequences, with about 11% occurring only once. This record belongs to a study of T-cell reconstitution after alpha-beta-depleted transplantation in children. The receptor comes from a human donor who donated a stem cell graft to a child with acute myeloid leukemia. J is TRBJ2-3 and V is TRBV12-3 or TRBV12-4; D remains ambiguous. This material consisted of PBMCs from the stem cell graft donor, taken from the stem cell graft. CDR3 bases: TGTGCCAGCAGTTACAGAAACACAGATACGCAGTATTTT. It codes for CASSYRNTDTQYF.